This TCR beta chain was captured by sequencing in a study of blood T cell repertoires in COVID-19. Data came from immunoSEQ multiplex PCR; TCRdb stores just in-frame clones and leaves some out. The sample comprises about 140,000 clones, 85% to 90% of which are singletons, and about 10% rests with the top ten. The V end lost 8 bases, the J end lost 3 bases, and 16 bases lay between the germline ends. CDR1 and CDR2 from the germline V gene are MNHEY and SVGAGI. The CDR3 loop spans 15 amino acids. V is TRBV6-5 and J is TRBJ2-2; D not certain. This clonotype was obtained from a man in his 60s who had recovered from COVID-19. Sequencing was done on a sample of PBMCs or T cells enriched from blood (not recorded which). The CDR3 DNA reads as TGTGCCAGCTCCAAGTGGGCCCCAGACACCGGGGAGCTGTTTTTT. Translating it yields CASSKWAPDTGELFF.